This entry features one T cell receptor (beta chain) sequence. The data are from a study of technical replicates of blood from several donors. The method was immunoSEQ multiplex PCR; TCRdb's version includes in-frame clones alone and lacks a portion of them. The table lists about 83,000 clones, approximately 94% of them singletons. Looked up from germline, CDR1 is SGHRS and CDR2 is YFSETQ. The CDR3 loop spans 16 amino acids. After removal of 3 bases from V and 1 base from J, the junction contained 4 bases not matched to a gene. The material sequenced was T cells isolated from PBMCs. The V gene is TRBV5-1, the J gene TRBJ2-3, with 11 bases lining up with TRBD2. The sequence came from a human donor in good health. This CDR3 is CASSWGTSGRTDTQYF. The CDR3, as DNA: TGCGCCAGCAGCTGGGGGACTAGCGGCCGCACAGATACGCAGTATTTT.